These 5 T cell receptor beta chains came from one sample sequenced in a study of cytomegalovirus exposure and HLA in healthy donors. Primers included in the PCR were 60 Vbeta and 13 Jbeta primers. Using immunoSEQ multiplex PCR, the repertoire was profiled, and TCRdb retains in-frame clones only, with some absent. The table shows around 200,000 clones, with 85% to 90% occurring only once. The sample was PBMCs. The receptors were sampled from a woman younger than 30 in good health and CMV-seronegative.

This chain joins TRBV11-3 and TRBJ1-1, with a possible D match to TRBD1 (6 bases). Trimming shortened V by 4 bases and J by 0 bases, and 6 bases separated the two germline ends. CDR3 length: 13 amino acids. From germline, CDR1 is SGHNT and CDR2 YENEEA. CDR3 in DNA: TGTGCCAGCAGCTGGACAGTGAACACTGAAGCTTTCTTT. Protein sequence: CASSWTVNTEAFF.

The V and J genes are TRBV29-1 and TRBJ2-7, with a tentative D call TRBD2 (5 bases). There are 13 residues in the CDR3. The germline V and J ends were trimmed by 3 bases and 1 base, with 10 bases remaining between them. Germline-derived CDR1 and CDR2 are SQVTM and ANQGSEA. The CDR3 bases are TGCAGCGTTGAGGACTCGGTATCCTACGAGCAGTACTTC. It encodes CSVEDSVSYEQYF.

The chain recombines TRBV11-3 with TRBJ1-5; the D gene is possibly TRBD1 (6 bases). The CDR3 covers 15 residues. Germline V gene data show CDR1 as SGHNT and CDR2 as YENEEA. V lost 1 base and J 5 bases, leaving 12 bases between the germline ends. The CDR3 bases are TGTGCCAGCAGCTTAGGCCGGGGGGCGGATCAGCCCCAGCATTTT. Residues: CASSLGRGADQPQHF.

The rearrangement joins TRBV4-2 to TRBJ2-7; D is possibly TRBD1 (5 bases). The CDR3 has 14 amino acids. Germline loops: CDR1 LGHNA, CDR2 YNFKEQ. V lost 1 base and J lost 3, with 10 bases in between. The CDR3 protein is CASSQAGLLYEQYF. As DNA, the CDR3 is TGTGCCAGCAGCCAAGCAGGGCTCCTCTACGAGCAGTACTTC.

This chain uses TRBV5-4 with TRBJ2-5; TRBD2 matches 9 bases. This CDR3 is built from 16 residues. The germline gives CDR1 SGHNT, CDR2 YYREEE (reference sequence). J lost 5 bases, V lost 0 bases, and 8 bases had no gene match. CDR3 DNA: TGTGCCAGCAGCTTGGTTGCGGGAGGGCCTGTGGAGACCCAGTACTTC. Protein product: CASSLVAGGPVETQYF.